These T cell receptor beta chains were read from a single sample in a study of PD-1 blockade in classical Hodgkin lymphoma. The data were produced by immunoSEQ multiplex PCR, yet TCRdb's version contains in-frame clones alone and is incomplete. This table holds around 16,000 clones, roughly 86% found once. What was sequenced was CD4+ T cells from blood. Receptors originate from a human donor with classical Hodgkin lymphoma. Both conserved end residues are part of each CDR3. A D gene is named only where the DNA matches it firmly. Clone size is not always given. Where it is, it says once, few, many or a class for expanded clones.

DNA: TGCGCCAGCAGCTCACTAGCGGGAGCTTCCTACGAGCAGTACTTC; CDR3: CASSSLAGASYEQYF; D: TRBD2; J: TRBJ2-7; size: NA; V: TRBV5-1
DNA: TGTGCCACCAGCCCGGCCCTAGCGGATTACAATGAGCAGTTCTTC; CDR3: CATSPALADYNEQFF; D: TRBD2; J: TRBJ2-1; size: few; V: TRBV15
DNA: TGCGCCAGCAGCCCCTGGACAGGAAATAATTCACCCCTCCACTTT; CDR3: CASSPWTGNNSPLHF; D: TRBD1; J: TRBJ1-6; size: NA; V: TRBV5-1
DNA: TGTGCCAGCAGCTTAAGCCGCGGGGGCCGAAACACCATATATTTT; CDR3: CASSLSRGGRNTIYF; D: NA; J: TRBJ1-3; size: NA; V: TRBV7-4
DNA: TGTGCCAGCAGCTTAGAGGCTAGCGGGAGAATAGCCAAAAACATTCAGTACTTC; CDR3: CASSLEASGRIAKNIQYF; D: TRBD2; J: TRBJ2-4; size: NA; V: TRBV7-9
DNA: TGTGCCAGCAGCCGAATCGAAGGAAACACCATATATTTT; CDR3: CASSRIEGNTIYF; D: NA; J: TRBJ1-3; size: NA; V: TRBV28
DNA: TGTGCCAGCAGACTAGCGGGAGTTAACTACAATGAGCAGTTCTTC; CDR3: CASRLAGVNYNEQFF; D: TRBD2; J: TRBJ2-1; size: NA; V: TRBV6-1
DNA: TGTGCCAGCAGCTTAGCCCACTCTTCCTACAATGAGCAGTTCTTC; CDR3: CASSLAHSSYNEQFF; D: NA; J: TRBJ2-1; size: once; V: TRBV7-7
DNA: TGTGCCAGCAGTGTCGGACAGGGGGACATGAACACTGAAGCTTTCTTT; CDR3: CASSVGQGDMNTEAFF; D: TRBD1; J: TRBJ1-1; size: NA; V: TRBV27
DNA: TGTGCCAGCAGCTTGGGGGCGGGCCTCCAAGAGACCCAGTACTTC; CDR3: CASSLGAGLQETQYF; D: NA; J: TRBJ2-5; size: few; V: TRBV5-4
DNA: TGTGCCAGCAGCCCCGAGTTGGTCGGTAAAAACATTCAGTACTTC; CDR3: CASSPELVGKNIQYF; D: NA; J: TRBJ2-4; size: once; V: TRBV7-2
DNA: TGTGCCAGCAGCGGGGGAGGGCAGGGAGCCTACAATGAGCAGTTCTTC; CDR3: CASSGGGQGAYNEQFF; D: TRBD2; J: TRBJ2-1; size: NA; V: TRBV5-4
DNA: TGTGCCAGCAGTGAAGGGGGGGCGAAGTATTTT; CDR3: CASSEGGAKYF; D: NA; J: TRBJ2-3; size: NA; V: TRBV2
DNA: TGCGCCAGCAGCTTGGGAGGGCCTGGCTACACCTTC; CDR3: CASSLGGPGYTF; D: NA; J: TRBJ1-2; size: NA; V: TRBV5-1
DNA: TGCGCCAGCAGACCCTACGCGGGTTCTCAAGAGACCCAGTACTTC; CDR3: CASRPYAGSQETQYF; D: NA; J: TRBJ2-5; size: NA; V: TRBV5-1
DNA: TGTGCCAGCAACTCCGGGACGGCAGGCTACGAGCAGTACTTC; CDR3: CASNSGTAGYEQYF; D: NA; J: TRBJ2-7; size: NA; V: TRBV28
DNA: TGTGCCAGCTCACCAACCAAGGTAGACTCTGGAAACACCATATATTTT; CDR3: CASSPTKVDSGNTIYF; D: NA; J: TRBJ1-3; size: NA; V: TRBV18
DNA: TGTGCCAGCAGCTTAACAGGGTCTGGAAACACCATATATTTT; CDR3: CASSLTGSGNTIYF; D: NA; J: TRBJ1-3; size: NA; V: TRBV7-9
DNA: TGTGCCAGCAGTCTGGGGAGGGGGGCCTACGAGCAGTACTTC; CDR3: CASSLGRGAYEQYF; D: NA; J: TRBJ2-7; size: NA; V: TRBV6-5
DNA: TGTGCCAGCAGCCCCAGCCCCGGGACCTCCTCCTACGAGCAGTACTTC; CDR3: CASSPSPGTSSYEQYF; D: NA; J: TRBJ2-7; size: NA; V: TRBV9
DNA: TGTGCCAGTAGTCCGACTAGCGGGAGGAGAACCGGGGAGCTGTTTTTT; CDR3: CASSPTSGRRTGELFF; D: TRBD2; J: TRBJ2-2; size: NA; V: TRBV19
DNA: TGTGCCAGCAGCTCGGGACTAGCGGGGTCCACCTACGAGCAGTACTTC; CDR3: CASSSGLAGSTYEQYF; D: TRBD2; J: TRBJ2-7; size: NA; V: TRBV7-2
DNA: TGTGCCAGCAGTTTATCTTGGGGGACAGGTTTAAACGAGCAGTTCTTC; CDR3: CASSLSWGTGLNEQFF; D: TRBD1; J: TRBJ2-1; size: NA; V: TRBV27
DNA: TGTGCCAGCACCTCTAGGCTAAACACCGGGGAGCTGTTTTTT; CDR3: CASTSRLNTGELFF; D: NA; J: TRBJ2-2; size: NA; V: TRBV11-2
DNA: TGTGCCAGCAGCCCTACACTGCGGAACGGCTACACCTTC; CDR3: CASSPTLRNGYTF; D: NA; J: TRBJ1-2; size: once; V: TRBV7-2
DNA: TGTGCCAGCAGCTTGGGCACAGATACGCAGTATTTT; CDR3: CASSLGTDTQYF; D: NA; J: TRBJ2-3; size: NA; V: TRBV11-2
DNA: TGTGCCAGTAGCCCAACTGGCGGGAGAAGGAATGAGCAGTTCTTC; CDR3: CASSPTGGRRNEQFF; D: TRBD2; J: TRBJ2-1; size: once; V: TRBV19
DNA: TGTGCCAGCAGTTGGGGGGTCGAAAAACTGTTTTTT; CDR3: CASSWGVEKLFF; D: NA; J: TRBJ1-4; size: NA; V: TRBV28
DNA: TGTGCCAGCAGTTTTCAAGGACAGGGACTCAGCAATCAGCCCCAGCATTTT; CDR3: CASSFQGQGLSNQPQHF; D: TRBD1; J: TRBJ1-5; size: NA; V: TRBV27
DNA: TGTGCCAGCAGTTTAAATCCCCCCGGAGGCGGGGGGCAGTACTTC; CDR3: CASSLNPPGGGGQYF; D: TRBD2; J: TRBJ2-7; size: once; V: TRBV28
DNA: TGTGCCAGCAGCTGGACAGGTACTGAAGCTTTCTTT; CDR3: CASSWTGTEAFF; D: TRBD1; J: TRBJ1-1; size: few; V: TRBV28
DNA: TGTGCCAGCAGTCGACTGGGTAGCGCAGTTTTACAAGAGACCCAGTACTTC; CDR3: CASSRLGSAVLQETQYF; D: NA; J: TRBJ2-5; size: NA; V: TRBV11-2
DNA: TGCAGCGTTGTCAGCCACTATCCCACCGGGGAGCTGTTTTTT; CDR3: CSVVSHYPTGELFF; D: NA; J: TRBJ2-2; size: NA; V: TRBV29-1
DNA: TGTGCCAGCAGTCTCAATTACGAGCAGTACTTC; CDR3: CASSLNYEQYF; D: NA; J: TRBJ2-7; size: NA; V: TRBV28
DNA: TGTGCCAGCAGGGGGACAGGCGAAGCTTTCTTT; CDR3: CASRGTGEAFF; D: TRBD1; J: TRBJ1-1; size: once; V: TRBV6-5
DNA: TGCAGCGTGGGAACAGTAGCGGGAGGTCGGGAGACCCAGTACTTC; CDR3: CSVGTVAGGRETQYF; D: TRBD2; J: TRBJ2-5; size: few; V: TRBV29-1
DNA: TGTGCCTGGAAGGCCAGCACGAACACTGAAGCTTTCTTT; CDR3: CAWKASTNTEAFF; D: NA; J: TRBJ1-1; size: NA; V: TRBV30
DNA: TGTGCCAGCAGCCGACAGGGTTTGGACACAGATACGCAGTATTTT; CDR3: CASSRQGLDTDTQYF; D: TRBD1; J: TRBJ2-3; size: NA; V: TRBV2
DNA: TGTGCCAGCAGTCTAATCTACTTTTCGGGCACAGATACGCAGTATTTT; CDR3: CASSLIYFSGTDTQYF; D: NA; J: TRBJ2-3; size: NA; V: TRBV27
DNA: TGCGCCAGCAGCCAGGTGGGGGGAGGGCAGACGCAGTATTTT; CDR3: CASSQVGGGQTQYF; D: TRBD2; J: TRBJ2-3; size: NA; V: TRBV4-3
DNA: TGCAGCGTGAGGGGAACGAGTGATGGGACTGAAGCTTTCTTT; CDR3: CSVRGTSDGTEAFF; D: NA; J: TRBJ1-1; size: NA; V: TRBV29-1
DNA: TGTGCCAGCAGAAGACAGGGGGCGAGGGAGCAGTACTTC; CDR3: CASRRQGAREQYF; D: TRBD1; J: TRBJ2-7; size: NA; V: TRBV27
DNA: TGTGCCAGCTCACTTTCGACTAGCGGGAGAACCTACAATGAGCAGTTCTTC; CDR3: CASSLSTSGRTYNEQFF; D: TRBD2; J: TRBJ2-1; size: NA; V: TRBV18
DNA: TGTGCCAGCAGCAGGGGGGAGACGTACAATGAGCAGTTCTTC; CDR3: CASSRGETYNEQFF; D: NA; J: TRBJ2-1; size: NA; V: TRBV4-2
DNA: TGTGCCAGCAGAGGGACAGGGGGCACGTTTGGGCAGTACTTC; CDR3: CASRGTGGTFGQYF; D: TRBD1; J: TRBJ2-7; size: NA; V: TRBV6-1
DNA: TGTGCCAGCAGCTTCGGGACCTTGAACTACGAGCAGTACTTC; CDR3: CASSFGTLNYEQYF; D: NA; J: TRBJ2-7; size: NA; V: TRBV7-2
DNA: TGCAGTGCTTTCCGGGACTACGAGCAGTACTTC; CDR3: CSAFRDYEQYF; D: NA; J: TRBJ2-7; size: NA; V: TRBV20-1
DNA: TGTGCCAGCATAGCTTTGGGGGGCGGCACAGATACGCAGTATTTT; CDR3: CASIALGGGTDTQYF; D: NA; J: TRBJ2-3; size: few; V: TRBV7-2
DNA: TGTGCCAGCTCCCCTCGGGAGCGAGGGGGCTACAATGAGCAGTTCTTC; CDR3: CASSPRERGGYNEQFF; D: NA; J: TRBJ2-1; size: NA; V: TRBV18
DNA: TGTGCCAGCAGCTTGAGATCCGTAGGTGAAGCTTTCTTT; CDR3: CASSLRSVGEAFF; D: NA; J: TRBJ1-1; size: NA; V: TRBV7-2
DNA: TGTGCCAGCAGCACAAAGACAGCGATTAATGGAAACACCATATATTTT; CDR3: CASSTKTAINGNTIYF; D: NA; J: TRBJ1-3; size: once; V: TRBV21-1
DNA: TGTGCCAGCAGCGTAAGGGGACAGACTAAAAACACCGGGGAGCTGTTTTTT; CDR3: CASSVRGQTKNTGELFF; D: TRBD1; J: TRBJ2-2; size: NA; V: TRBV9
DNA: TGTGCCAGCAGGGGTACGGGACTCCCAACCGGGGAGCTGTTTTTT; CDR3: CASRGTGLPTGELFF; D: NA; J: TRBJ2-2; size: NA; V: TRBV28
DNA: TGTGCCAGCAGTCCTCTCGACAGGGTCGGCTACACCTTC; CDR3: CASSPLDRVGYTF; D: TRBD1; J: TRBJ1-2; size: NA; V: TRBV27
DNA: TGTGCCAGCAGTTCGCCAGGACTAGCGCGGGGCCGGGAGCAGTACTTC; CDR3: CASSSPGLARGREQYF; D: TRBD2; J: TRBJ2-7; size: NA; V: TRBV28
DNA: TGTGCCAGCAGCCGTAGACAGACCAACACTGAAGCTTTCTTT; CDR3: CASSRRQTNTEAFF; D: NA; J: TRBJ1-1; size: NA; V: TRBV5-6
DNA: TGTGCCAGCCATCAGGGGGCAGGAGATACGCAGTATTTT; CDR3: CASHQGAGDTQYF; D: TRBD1; J: TRBJ2-3; size: NA; V: TRBV2
DNA: TGTGCCAGCAGTGCTGCTGGGACTAGCGCCTACGAGCAGTACTTC; CDR3: CASSAAGTSAYEQYF; D: TRBD2; J: TRBJ2-7; size: NA; V: TRBV2